This TCR beta chain was sequenced during a study of PD-L1 blockade in urothelial cancer. CDR3 size: 14 residues. In germline, CDR1 is MNHEY, CDR2 SVGAGI. Trimming shortened V by 5 bases and J by 7 bases, and 18 bases separated the two germline ends. The time point was: pretreatment peripheral blood. Data came from immunoSEQ multiplex PCR; TCRdb stores just in-frame clones and leaves some out. The repertoire has about 63,000 clones, roughly 80% of them found once; the top ten carry more than 5.5%. The receptor's source is a man in his sixties or seventies with urothelial cancer. The sequencing here drew on PBMCs, taken around atezolizumab (anti-PD-L1) treatment. The chain employs TRBV6-5 and TRBJ2-7, with D maybe TRBD2 (5 bases). CDR3 sequence: CASSKRRDREEQYF. Written as DNA, the CDR3 is TGTGCCAGCAGTAAGCGCCGGGATCGGGAAGAGCAGTACTTC.